A single sample gave rise to the 23 T cell receptor beta chains below, sequenced in a study of blood T cell repertoires in COVID-19. This table comes from immunoSEQ multiplex PCR, and its TCRdb copy is limited to in-frame clones, with some not included. Of over 200,000 clones detected, roughly nine tenths appear once; the ten largest clones hold 10% to 13%. Sequenced sample: PBMCs or T cells enriched from blood (not recorded which). The receptors derive from a man aged 25 to 40 who had recovered from COVID-19.

This chain joins TRBV27 and TRBJ1-1; 7 bases match TRBD1. CDR1 and CDR2 (germline): MNHEY, SMNVEV (reference sequence). With V trimmed by 6 bases and J by 11 bases, 6 bases remained unmatched. The CDR3 has 11 amino acids. CDR3 bases: TGTGCCAGCAGCTCCGGGACAGAGGCTTTCTTT. Translated, it gives CASSSGTEAFF.

This clone was counted a few times. CDR3 coding DNA: TGTGCCAGCAGCCGCGACAGGCGAGAAGAGACCCAGTACTTC. This gives the protein CASSRDRREETQYF. The chain carries TRBV7-2 and TRBJ2-5; D may be TRBD1 (6 bases). Trimming left V 5 bases short and J 3 bases short, with 13 bases between. Germline loops: CDR1 SGHTA, CDR2 FQGNSA. The CDR3 loop spans 14 amino acids.

The table lists this clone with many counts. The V call is TRBV6-2 or TRBV6-3, the J call TRBJ1-3, with D possibly TRBD1 on 6 matching bases. The CDR3 covers 15 residues. Germline V gene sequence: CDR1 MNHEY, CDR2 SVGEGT. V was cut by 0 bases and J by 4 bases, with 10 bases left in between. CDR3 sequence reads: CASSYSDSGGNTIYF. Written as DNA, the CDR3 is TGTGCCAGCAGTTACTCGGACAGTGGCGGAAACACCATATATTTT.

The CDR3 coding sequence is TGCAGCGCTGCACCGGGACAGGGACTATGGATCTATGGCTACACCTTC. Protein: CSAAPGQGLWIYGYTF. V usage is TRBV29-1 and J usage is TRBJ1-2, with 9 bases fitting TRBD1. Germline V gives CDR1 SQVTM, CDR2 ANQGSEA. There are 16 residues in the CDR3. J was trimmed by 4 bases and V by 7 bases; bases with no gene match: 16.

This chain connects TRBV10-3 to TRBJ1-6, with 8 bases fitting TRBD1. There are 15 residues in the CDR3. Germline CDR1 ENHRY, CDR2 SYGVKD. The V gene end was trimmed by 11 bases and the J gene end by 10 bases; junction bases not matched to a gene: 16. The CDR3 region has the DNA TGTGCCTCCACCCGGACAGGGACGGTTCACTCACCCCTCCACTTT. Protein sequence: CASTRTGTVHSPLHF.

V and J are TRBV19 and TRBJ1-6; TRBD1 matches 7 bases. Trimming cost V 5 bases and J 10 bases; bases outside gene matches: 11. Per the germline V gene, CDR1 is LNHDA and CDR2 is SQIVND (reference sequence). CDR3 length: 15 amino acids. CDR3 sequence reads: CASSQDRALGSPLHF. The CDR3 nucleotides are TGTGCCAGTAGTCAAGACAGGGCTCTTGGCTCACCCCTCCACTTT.

This clone has only one observation. The chain employs TRBV5-1 and TRBJ2-5; possible D gene TRBD2, 6 bases. CDR1 is SGHRS and CDR2 is YFSETQ in the germline V gene. Trimming took 2 bases from V and 1 from J, leaving 9 bases between them. CDR3 length: 14 amino acids. CDR3 coding DNA: TGCGCCAGCAGCTTTACGGGAGTCCAAGAGACCCAGTACTTC. Translated: CASSFTGVQETQYF.

The chain joins TRBV20-1 to TRBJ1-2; TRBD1 aligns across 9 bases. The ends lost 3 bases at V and 10 bases at J; junction bases unmatched: 12. The CDR3 sequence is 14 residues long. CDR1 and CDR2 from the germline V gene are DFQATT and SNEGSKA (reference sequence). The CDR3 sequence is CSASLDGGTGPYTF. The CDR3 coding sequence is TGCAGTGCTAGTCTCGACGGAGGGACAGGGCCCTACACCTTC.

The chain uses TRBV10-1 and TRBJ2-7, with 8 bases identical to TRBD1. With V trimmed by 4 bases and J by 7 bases, 12 bases remained unmatched. Per the germline V gene, CDR1 is WNHNN and CDR2 is SYGVQD (reference sequence). The CDR3 runs to 15 residues. The CDR3 bases are TGCGCCAGCAGTGTGAGTCGACAGGGGCGGCGAGAGCAGTACTTC. It yields the protein CASSVSRQGRREQYF.

This CDR3 reads CASSPRVTRGNTIYF. As DNA, the CDR3 is TGTGCCAGCAGCCCCAGGGTTACCCGTGGAAACACCATATATTTT. The chain links TRBV6-5 to TRBJ1-3; D perhaps matches TRBD1 (5 bases). Trimming left V 6 bases short and J 3 bases short, with 15 bases between. This CDR3 is 15 amino acids long. Germline CDR1 and CDR2: MNHEY and SVGAGI.

The rearrangement joins TRBV2 to TRBJ1-5; D gene unclear. The germline V and J ends were trimmed by 6 bases and 0 bases, with 12 bases remaining between them. Germline CDR1 is SNHLY and CDR2 is FYNNEI. The CDR3 length is 15 residues. The CDR3 DNA follows: TGTGCCAGCAGACAGTCAGAAGTTAGCAATCAGCCCCAGCATTTT. This encodes CASRQSEVSNQPQHF.

This chain uses TRBV2 with TRBJ1-2; D not resolved. V was clipped by 8 bases and J by 6 bases, with 22 bases between them. This CDR3 comprises 15 residues. Germline assignment: CDR1 SNHLY and CDR2 FYNNEI. The CDR3 loop is CASRLEPRREDGYTF. CDR3 DNA sequence: TGTGCCAGCCGACTGGAACCAAGAAGGGAGGATGGCTACACCTTC. Based on the CDR3 plus reference TRBV2 and TRBJ1-2, the full variable domain is EPEVTQTPSHQVTQMGQEVILRCVPISNHLYFYWYRQILGQKVEFLVSFYNNEISEKSEIFDDQFSVERPDGSNFTLKIRSTKLEDSAMYFCASRLEPRREDGYTFGSGTRLTVV.

CDR3 residues: CASSYRGTEQYF. CDR3 bases: TGTGCCAGCAGTTACCGGGGAACCGAGCAGTACTTC. The chain combines TRBV6-5 with TRBJ2-7; D perhaps matches TRBD2 (5 bases). V lost 2 bases to trimming and J lost 6 bases, with 8 bases between them. CDR1 and CDR2 (germline): MNHEY, SVGAGI. This CDR3 is 12 amino acids long.

This clone has more than one count but fewer than ten. The rearrangement links TRBV25-1 to TRBJ1-5; D remains ambiguous. Trimming left V 3 bases short and J 4 bases short, with 10 bases between. Germline V gene sequence: CDR1 MGHDK, CDR2 SYGVNS. CDR3 size: 14 residues. This CDR3 is CASSDPGPNQPQHF. The CDR3, as DNA: TGTGCCAGCAGTGACCCCGGTCCAAATCAGCCCCAGCATTTT. The entire variable domain, with the rest obtained from reference TRBV25-1 and TRBJ1-5, is as follows: EADIYQTPRYLVIGTGKKITLECSQTMGHDKMYWYQQDPGMELHLIHYSYGVNSTEKGDLSSESTVSRIRTEHFPLTLESARPSHTSQYLCASSDPGPNQPQHFGDGTRLSIL.

The chain couples TRBV19 to TRBJ1-1; TRBD1 might be the D (5 bases). Germline V gives CDR1 LNHDA, CDR2 SQIVND (reference sequence). V shed 7 bases and J shed 0 bases, with 15 bases lying between them. The CDR3 loop spans 15 amino acids. CDR3 coding DNA: TGTGCCAGTATGGGGGGGAGAAGGTTGAACACTGAAGCTTTCTTT. Its protein product is CASMGGRRLNTEAFF.

In nucleotides, the CDR3 is TGTGCCAGCAGACCGCAACAGGGGATATCTGGCGAGCAGTACTTC. Translation gives CASRPQQGISGEQYF. J is TRBJ2-7 and V is TRBV6-5, with TRBD1 identical over 7 bases. Germline V CDR1 and CDR2: MNHEY, SVGAGI. The junction had 14 bases not matched to a gene; V was cut back by 6 bases and J by 6 bases. This CDR3 contains 15 residues.

For the CDR3, the DNA is TGTGCCAGCAGCCCCTTCACAGTTAATGAAAAACTGTTTTTT. Translated: CASSPFTVNEKLFF. The genes are TRBV28 and TRBJ1-4; D unresolved. CDR1 and CDR2 (germline): MDHEN, SYDVKM. The CDR3 length is 14 residues. The germline V and J ends were trimmed by 6 bases and 4 bases, with 12 bases remaining between them.

The chain uses TRBV2 and TRBJ1-2, with D unclear. This CDR3 is built from 12 residues. V was clipped by 8 bases and J by 8 bases, with 15 bases between them. The germline V gene has CDR1 SNHLY and CDR2 FYNNEI. CDR3 region: CASVRESAGYTF. In DNA form, the CDR3 reads TGTGCCAGCGTCCGGGAATCAGCCGGCTACACCTTC.

V usage is TRBV9 and J usage is TRBJ2-5; TRBD1 agrees at 9 bases. There are 16 residues in the CDR3. V lost 3 bases to trimming and J lost 5 bases; unmatched junction nucleotides: 11. Looked up from germline, CDR1 is SGDLS and CDR2 is YYNGEE. CDR3 sequence reads: CASSAGAGQGRETQYF. In DNA form, the CDR3 reads TGTGCCAGCAGCGCAGGTGCGGGACAGGGAAGGGAGACCCAGTACTTC. Complete variable domain (other parts from reference TRBV9 and TRBJ2-5): DSGVTQTPKHLITATGQRVTLRCSPRSGDLSVYWYQQSLDQGLQFLIQYYNGEERAKGNILERFSAQQFPDLHSELNLSSLELGDSALYFCASSAGAGQGRETQYFGPGTRLLVL.

The chain carries TRBV6-2 or TRBV6-3 and TRBJ1-6; 7 nucleotides match TRBD1. Unmatched junction bases numbered 9, after V lost 5 bases and J lost 5 bases. Germline V gene sequence: CDR1 MNHEY, CDR2 SVGEGT. CDR3 length equals 16 residues. The CDR3 DNA is TGTGCCAGCAGTCCGACCTACAGGGGAGATAATTCACCCCTCCACTTT. Residues: CASSPTYRGDNSPLHF.

CDR3 nucleotide sequence: TGTGCCAGCAGAGGGGGTTTCGGCGAAAAACTGTTTTTT. Protein sequence: CASRGGFGEKLFF. This chain joins TRBV28 and TRBJ1-4; the D gene is possibly TRBD1 (6 bases). There are 13 residues in the CDR3. Between the trimmed V and J ends, which lost 6 bases and 8 bases, there was a span of 13 bases. Per the germline V gene, CDR1 is MDHEN and CDR2 is SYDVKM.

This chain uses TRBV5-4 with TRBJ2-3, with 9 bases that match TRBD1. Germline CDR1 reads SGHNT; CDR2 reads YYREEE (reference sequence). V trimming: 4 bases; J trimming: 8 bases; junction bases outside the gene matches: 8. The CDR3 has 14 amino acids. The DNA for the CDR3 is TGTGCCAGCAGCCCGGGACAGGGCTATGGTACGCAGTATTTT. This sequence encodes CASSPGQGYGTQYF.

The sample holds one count of this clone. The V call is TRBV27, the J call TRBJ1-1, with D possibly TRBD1 on 5 matching bases. This CDR3 is 13 amino acids long. Germline values: CDR1 MNHEY, CDR2 SMNVEV (reference sequence). The V end lost 10 bases, the J end lost 5 bases, and 17 bases lay between the germline ends. The chain's CDR3 is CAIRDSRRTEAFF. As DNA, the CDR3 is TGTGCCATCCGGGACTCCCGGAGGACTGAAGCTTTCTTT.